This T cell receptor beta chain was captured by sequencing in a study of T-cell reconstitution after alpha-beta-depleted transplantation in children. CDR1 and CDR2 (germline): KGHSH, LQKENI. CDR3 length: 17 amino acids. V shed 6 bases and J shed 0 bases, with 19 bases lying between them. Study-level results: One year after transplant, T-cell counts and diversity came mostly from newly produced T cells. Approximately two months post-transplant, alpha-beta T cells reportedly originated from several hundred expanded graft clones. Surviving thymic progenitors and recipient T cells were the source of high TCRbeta diversity at day 60 in some patients.

It was with unique molecular identifiers that the TCRbeta library was prepared. A single record per CDR3 protein comes from TCRdb applying MiXCR to the PCR reads. The repertoire consists of 250,000 to 300,000 distinct CDR3 sequences, with around a tenth occurring once and the leading ten covering around a quarter. In its sample, this clonotype was seen many times. Antigen: not known. This chain links TRBV18 with TRBJ2-3, with D maybe TRBD2 (6 bases). The sequencing here drew on peripheral blood, taken 180 days after TCRalphabeta/CD19-depleted stem cell transplant. This receptor was taken from a male patient between 2 and 15 years old who had a stem cell transplant for chronic granulomatous disease, so the T cells may come from the graft donor. CDR3 residues: CASSHRDFILSTDTQYF. DNA of the CDR3: TGTGCCAGCTCTCACCGGGACTTTATATTAAGCACAGATACGCAGTATTTT.